The 26 T cell receptor beta chains given below trace back to one sample, sequenced in a study of T cell changes during pregnancy in multiple sclerosis. Produced via immunoSEQ multiplex PCR; TCRdb's table is partial and in-frame only. The sample holds 100,000 to 110,000 clones, roughly 90% seen once. The starting material was peripheral blood, obtained after pregnancy. These receptors were obtained from a female donor with multiple sclerosis, enrolled in a pregnancy study.

The gene calls are TRBV29-1 and TRBJ1-5, with D possibly being TRBD1 (5 bases). The CDR3 length is 13 residues. V lost 3 bases, J lost 4 bases, and 10 bases lay in between. The germline gives CDR1 SQVTM, CDR2 ANQGSEA. The CDR3 DNA reads TGCAGCGTTGATCTCGGGGGGAATCAGCCCCAGCATTTT. Its translation is CSVDLGGNQPQHF.

This chain links TRBV6-5 with TRBJ1-2, with D hard to call. This CDR3 contains 16 residues. Germline V gene data show CDR1 as MNHEY and CDR2 as SVGAGI. Trimming shortened V by 0 bases and J by 0 bases, and 11 bases separated the two germline ends. The CDR3, as DNA: TGTGCCAGCAGTTACTCGGTCGGGGTCGCTAACTATGGCTACACCTTC. It encodes CASSYSVGVANYGYTF.

This chain uses TRBV5-1 with TRBJ2-3; D remains ambiguous. Germline CDR1 SGHRS, CDR2 YFSETQ. This CDR3 has 16 amino acids. V was shortened by 0 bases and J by 4 bases, with 15 bases between the two germline ends. DNA for the CDR3: TGCGCCAGCAGCTTGGCCGCGTTAGATCGGGCAGATACGCAGTATTTT. Translation gives CASSLAALDRADTQYF.

The genes are TRBV25-1 and TRBJ2-6, with D unresolved. Germline CDR1 and CDR2: MGHDK and SYGVNS. The CDR3 length is 13 residues. With 8 bases removed from V and 0 bases from J, the gap between germline ends came to 5 bases. This CDR3 is CASLSSGANVLTF. The DNA of the CDR3 is TGTGCCAGCCTTAGCTCTGGGGCCAACGTCCTGACTTTC.

CDR3 DNA sequence: TGTGCCAGCAGTGCCGGACTAGCGGGGTACAATGAGCAGTTCTTC. It encodes CASSAGLAGYNEQFF. The chain employs TRBV2 and TRBJ2-1; 12 bases are shared with TRBD2. The CDR3 length is 15 residues. The V gene end was trimmed by 4 bases and the J gene end by 4 bases; junction bases not matched to a gene: 2. Germline CDR1 and CDR2: SNHLY and FYNNEI.

A single count supports this clone. The V and J genes are TRBV11-3 and TRBJ1-1; TRBD1 is a possible D gene (5 bases). The CDR3 extends over 14 amino acids. V was clipped by 1 base and J by 6 bases, with 12 bases between them. Germline V gives CDR1 SGHNT, CDR2 YENEEA. As DNA, the CDR3 is TGTGCCAGCAGCTTAGTAGTCGGGGGTGCTGAAGCTTTCTTT. It encodes CASSLVVGGAEAFF.

The chain links TRBV6-1 to TRBJ1-2; 7 bases are a match to TRBD1. J lost 0 bases, V lost 6 bases, and 4 bases had no gene match. CDR3 length equals 14 residues. CDR1 and CDR2 from the germline V gene are MNHNS and SASEGT. In DNA form, the CDR3 reads TGTGCCAGCAGAATCGGGACAGCTAACTATGGCTACACCTTC. It codes for CASRIGTANYGYTF.

The chain recombines TRBV29-1 with TRBJ2-5; TRBD2 is a possible D gene (5 bases). Deletions cut 5 bases from V and 2 bases from J, with 18 bases between. The germline V gene has CDR1 SQVTM and CDR2 ANQGSEA. This CDR3 is built from 15 residues. CDR3 amino acids: CSVSLEVPLQETQYF. CDR3 bases: TGCAGCGTTTCCCTGGAGGTCCCATTACAAGAGACCCAGTACTTC.

This sequence joins TRBV27 and TRBJ2-7; maybe TRBD1 (6 bases). Trimming pared 5 bases from V and 3 bases from J, leaving 11 bases between. CDR3 size: 13 residues. Germline V gene lookup returns CDR1 MNHEY and CDR2 SMNVEV (reference sequence). CDR3 bases: TGTGCCAGCAGTCACCGGGACAACTACGAGCAGTACTTC. Amino acid sequence: CASSHRDNYEQYF.

The chain combines TRBV6-6 with TRBJ2-7; D not certain. This CDR3 contains 11 residues. The germline V gene encodes CDR1 MNHNY and CDR2 SVGAGI (reference sequence). Trimming pared 4 bases from V and 6 bases from J, leaving 7 bases between. DNA of the CDR3: TGTGCCAGCAGTTTATCTGTCGAGCAGTACTTC. Translation: CASSLSVEQYF.

V is TRBV4-2 and J is TRBJ2-3; a weak D match, TRBD2 (5 bases). Germline CDR1 is LGHNA and CDR2 is YNFKEQ. There are 15 residues in the CDR3. V was trimmed by 6 bases and J by 5 bases, leaving 18 bases between them. DNA of the CDR3: TGTGCCAGCAGTACCGGCGCTAGCACCGAAGATACGCAGTATTTT. Amino acid sequence: CASSTGASTEDTQYF.

The chain employs TRBV9 and TRBJ2-7, with TRBD1 as a possible D gene (6 bases). The CDR3 totals 14 residues. Germline lookup yields CDR1 SGDLS and CDR2 YYNGEE. Trimming took off 4 bases at V and 2 bases at J, with 13 bases between the two ends. The CDR3 DNA reads as TGTGCCAGCAGCTCCGGGACACAGACCTACGAGCAGTACTTC. Amino acid sequence: CASSSGTQTYEQYF.

The V call is TRBV2, the J call TRBJ1-2, with D maybe TRBD1 (6 bases). The CDR3 loop spans 14 amino acids. Germline V CDR1 and CDR2: SNHLY, FYNNEI. V gave up 10 bases and J gave up 0 bases, with 15 bases separating them. CDR3 bases: TGTGCCATCCGGACAGACAGAACTAACTATGGCTACACCTTC. Translating it yields CAIRTDRTNYGYTF.

The J gene is TRBJ1-1, the V gene TRBV6-5, with TRBD1 matching over 7 bases. The CDR3 sequence is 14 residues long. Germline V gives CDR1 MNHEY, CDR2 SVGAGI. V dropped 6 bases and J dropped 0; count of bases not matched to a gene: 4. CDR3 coding DNA: TGTGCCAGCAGGCGGGACAGCCTGAACACTGAAGCTTTCTTT. The encoded protein is CASRRDSLNTEAFF.

The gene calls are TRBV7-9 and TRBJ2-3; D possibly corresponds to TRBD1 (6 bases). The CDR3 is made up of 15 amino acids. CDR1 and CDR2 (germline): SEHNR, FQNEAQ (reference sequence). The V end was cut by 4 bases, the J end by 3 bases, with 14 bases between. This CDR3 reads CASSSNREGTDTQYF. The CDR3 nucleotides read TGTGCCAGCAGCTCAAACAGGGAAGGGACAGATACGCAGTATTTT.

The chain links TRBV5-8 to TRBJ1-5, with 11 bases that match TRBD1. CDR1 is SGHTS, CDR2 YDEGEE, per germline. CDR3 size: 16 residues. With 5 bases clipped from V and 5 bases from J, the junction kept 9 bases outside the gene matches. The CDR3 protein is CASRTRRTGGDQPQHF. CDR3 bases: TGTGCCAGCAGAACCCGACGGACAGGGGGCGATCAGCCCCAGCATTTT.

CDR3 loop: CASSVQGQTDTQYF. CDR3 DNA: TGTGCCAGCAGCGTCCAGGGGCAGACAGATACGCAGTATTTT. This chain joins TRBV9 and TRBJ2-3, with D perhaps matching TRBD1 (6 bases). This CDR3 contains 14 residues. Germline assignment: CDR1 SGDLS and CDR2 YYNGEE. Trimming removed 2 bases from V and 3 bases from J, with 10 bases in between.

The gene calls are TRBV2 and TRBJ1-2; D may be TRBD1 (6 bases). The V gene lost 6 bases and the J gene lost 2 bases, with 19 bases spanning the gap. Per the germline V gene, CDR1 is SNHLY and CDR2 is FYNNEI. This CDR3 is built from 16 residues. CDR3 DNA: TGTGCCAGCAGCGGAGACAGGAGCCGAGTAAACTATGGCTACACCTTC. Translating gives CASSGDRSRVNYGYTF. The full variable domain, completed using reference TRBV2 and TRBJ1-2, is EPEVTQTPSHQVTQMGQEVILRCVPISNHLYFYWYRQILGQKVEFLVSFYNNEISEKSEIFDDQFSVERPDGSNFTLKIRSTKLEDSAMYFCASSGDRSRVNYGYTFGSGTRLTVV.

The chain links TRBV9 to TRBJ2-1; a weak D match, TRBD2 (5 bases). CDR3 length equals 14 residues. Germline V gene data show CDR1 as SGDLS and CDR2 as YYNGEE. Trimming pared 0 bases from V and 9 bases from J, leaving 13 bases between. The CDR3 coding sequence is TGTGCCAGCAGCGTAGACGGTAGCGCGGGTGAGCAGTTCTTC. Residues: CASSVDGSAGEQFF.

The V gene is TRBV29-1, the J gene TRBJ2-1; 9 positions agree with TRBD2. The CDR3 extends over 14 amino acids. Germline V lookup: CDR1 SQVTM, CDR2 ANQGSEA. V lost 3 bases, J lost 5 bases, and 5 bases stayed unmatched. The CDR3 is CSVEGLAGNNEQFF. CDR3 DNA: TGCAGCGTTGAGGGACTAGCCGGTAACAATGAGCAGTTCTTC.

The gene calls are TRBV20-1 and TRBJ2-1, with unresolved D. There are 11 residues in the CDR3. V shed 3 bases and J shed 15 bases, with 15 bases lying between them. Germline V lookup: CDR1 DFQATT, CDR2 SNEGSKA (reference sequence). The CDR3 DNA reads TGCAGTGCTAGGCGCGGAGACTCCGGGTTCTTC. Amino acids: CSARRGDSGFF.

V and J are TRBV5-1 and TRBJ2-3; TRBD1 agrees at 8 bases. CDR1 and CDR2 (germline): SGHRS, YFSETQ. This CDR3 has 16 amino acids. J lost 0 bases, V lost 4 bases, and 7 bases had no gene match. CDR3 loop: CASSVGTGTSTDTQYF. DNA of the CDR3: TGCGCCAGCAGCGTTGGGACAGGCACTAGCACAGATACGCAGTATTTT. The full variable domain, completed using reference TRBV5-1 and TRBJ2-3, is KAGVTQTPRYLIKTRGQQVTLSCSPISGHRSVSWYQQTPGQGLQFLFEYFSETQRNKGNFPGRFSGRQFSNSRSEMNVSTLELGDSALYLCASSVGTGTSTDTQYFGPGTRLTVL.

The V call is TRBV27, the J call TRBJ1-1; no clear D. The germline V and J ends were trimmed by 5 bases and 2 bases, with 12 bases remaining between them. There are 14 residues in the CDR3. In germline, CDR1 is MNHEY, CDR2 SMNVEV (reference sequence). The CDR3 spells CASSPILGNTEAFF. CDR3 bases: TGTGCCAGCAGTCCCATTTTGGGCAACACTGAAGCTTTCTTT.

J is TRBJ2-7 and V is TRBV7-9, with D possibly TRBD2 on 6 matching bases. Trimming took off 4 bases at V and 7 bases at J, with 17 bases between the two ends. The CDR3 is made up of 14 amino acids. Germline-derived CDR1 and CDR2 are SEHNR and FQNEAQ (reference sequence). CDR3 in DNA: TGTGCCAGCAGCTACGGGACCTCAGGGAGGGAGCAGTACTTC. Its translation: CASSYGTSGREQYF.

The chain is built from TRBV28 and TRBJ1-4; 7 bases agree with TRBD1. The CDR3 is 15 residues long. The germline CDR1 and CDR2 sequences are MDHEN and SYDVKM. The J segment lost 7 bases and the V segment lost 5 bases, leaving 10 bases of the junction unmatched. CDR3 DNA sequence: TGTGCCAGCAGTCTCCACAGGGGAGTAGGTGAAAAACTGTTTTTT. Translation gives CASSLHRGVGEKLFF.

The rearrangement joins TRBV27 to TRBJ2-1; TRBD2 might be the D (6 bases). Trimming removed 2 bases from V and 2 bases from J, with 19 bases in between. Germline-derived CDR1 and CDR2 are MNHEY and SMNVEV (reference sequence). The CDR3 sequence is 18 residues long. The CDR3 loop is CASSLGWLREPPYNEQFF. Here the CDR3 DNA reads TGTGCCAGCAGTTTAGGGTGGCTCCGGGAGCCCCCCTACAATGAGCAGTTCTTC.